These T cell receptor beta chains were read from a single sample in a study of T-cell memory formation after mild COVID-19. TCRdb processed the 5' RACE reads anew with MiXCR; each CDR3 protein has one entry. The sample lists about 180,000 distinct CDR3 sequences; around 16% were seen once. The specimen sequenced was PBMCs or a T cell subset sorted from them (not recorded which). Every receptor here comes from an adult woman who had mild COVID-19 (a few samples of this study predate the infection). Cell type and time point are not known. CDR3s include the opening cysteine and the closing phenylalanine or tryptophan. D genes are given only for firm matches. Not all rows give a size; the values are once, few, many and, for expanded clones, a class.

CDR3aa: CASSSRDRGGIQYF
CDR3nt: TGTGCCAGCAGTTCCCGGGACAGGGGGGGCATTCAGTACTTC
d_gene: TRBD1
j_gene: TRBJ2-4
abundance: many
v_gene: TRBV12-3/TRBV12-4

CDR3aa: CSARDSGAPFLNEQFF
CDR3nt: TGCAGTGCTAGAGATAGCGGGGCCCCCTTCCTCAATGAGCAGTTCTTC
d_gene: TRBD2
j_gene: TRBJ2-1
abundance: few
v_gene: TRBV20-1

CDR3aa: CSVEDPRRRYTGELFF
CDR3nt: TGCAGCGTTGAAGACCCCCGGAGGAGGTACACCGGGGAGCTGTTTTTT
d_gene: .
j_gene: TRBJ2-2
abundance: .
v_gene: TRBV29-1

CDR3aa: CASQVGGPGGTEAFF
CDR3nt: TGTGCCAGCCAAGTCGGGGGGCCTGGCGGGACTGAAGCTTTCTTT
d_gene: .
j_gene: TRBJ1-1
abundance: few
v_gene: TRBV12-3/TRBV12-4

CDR3aa: CASSGYSWGGQFF
CDR3nt: TGTGCCAGCAGCGGCTACTCTTGGGGTGGGCAGTTCTTC
d_gene: .
j_gene: TRBJ2-1
abundance: .
v_gene: TRBV21-1

CDR3aa: CSALRDQNIQYF
CDR3nt: TGCAGTGCTTTACGGGACCAAAACATTCAGTACTTC
d_gene: .
j_gene: TRBJ2-4
abundance: .
v_gene: TRBV20-1

CDR3aa: CASSLRDMGGTEAFF
CDR3nt: TGTGCCAGCAGCCTCCGGGACATGGGTGGCACTGAAGCTTTCTTT
d_gene: .
j_gene: TRBJ1-1
abundance: .
v_gene: TRBV5-5

CDR3aa: CASSLSISYNEQFF
CDR3nt: TGTGCCAGCAGTCTCTCGATCTCCTACAATGAGCAGTTCTTC
d_gene: .
j_gene: TRBJ2-1
abundance: few
v_gene: TRBV12-3/TRBV12-4

CDR3aa: CASSLRASGTQGGANVLTF
CDR3nt: TGTGCCAGCAGCCTTAGGGCTAGCGGGACCCAGGGAGGGGCCAACGTCCTGACTTTC
d_gene: TRBD2
j_gene: TRBJ2-6
abundance: many
v_gene: TRBV7-2

CDR3aa: CASSKWTSGNGLLTNEQFF
CDR3nt: TGTGCTAGCAGCAAATGGACTAGCGGGAATGGGCTCCTAACCAATGAGCAGTTCTTC
d_gene: TRBD2
j_gene: TRBJ2-1
abundance: .
v_gene: TRBV7-7

CDR3aa: CASSPRQDSNQPQHF
CDR3nt: TGTGCCAGCAGTCCCAGACAGGATAGCAATCAGCCCCAGCATTTT
d_gene: .
j_gene: TRBJ1-5
abundance: .
v_gene: TRBV6-6

CDR3aa: CASRSGTSADTQYF
CDR3nt: TGTGCCAGCAGATCCGGGACTAGCGCAGATACGCAGTATTTT
d_gene: TRBD2
j_gene: TRBJ2-3
abundance: .
v_gene: TRBV12-3/TRBV12-4

CDR3aa: CSARPSGLLVKGEQYF
CDR3nt: TGCAGTGCTAGACCCTCCGGGCTCTTAGTCAAGGGCGAGCAGTACTTC
d_gene: .
j_gene: TRBJ2-7
abundance: few
v_gene: TRBV20-1

CDR3aa: CASSTIGAYGYTF
CDR3nt: TGTGCCAGTAGTACCATAGGGGCGTATGGCTACACCTTC
d_gene: .
j_gene: TRBJ1-2
abundance: .
v_gene: TRBV19

CDR3aa: CASSDRSGGDNEQFF
CDR3nt: TGTGCCAGCAGTGACAGGAGCGGGGGCGACAATGAGCAGTTCTTC
d_gene: TRBD2
j_gene: TRBJ2-1
abundance: few
v_gene: TRBV6-1

CDR3aa: CASSYIAGTYEQYF
CDR3nt: TGTGCCAGCAGTTACATAGCAGGGACCTACGAGCAGTACTTC
d_gene: .
j_gene: TRBJ2-7
abundance: few
v_gene: TRBV6-6

CDR3aa: CASSFGTDSNQPQHF
CDR3nt: TGTGCCAGCAGCTTCGGGACGGATAGCAATCAGCCCCAGCATTTT
d_gene: .
j_gene: TRBJ1-5
abundance: few
v_gene: TRBV3-1

CDR3aa: CASSAAVWTGDAYEQYF
CDR3nt: TGTGCCAGCTCAGCAGCCGTATGGACGGGAGACGCCTACGAGCAGTACTTC
d_gene: .
j_gene: TRBJ2-7
abundance: few
v_gene: TRBV18

CDR3aa: CASRKPDRAGGYTF
CDR3nt: TGTGCCAGCAGAAAACCGGACAGGGCAGGGGGCTACACCTTC
d_gene: TRBD1
j_gene: TRBJ1-2
abundance: many
v_gene: TRBV6-5

CDR3aa: CASSLGHSDYEQYF
CDR3nt: TGTGCCAGCAGCTTAGGGCACTCCGACTACGAGCAGTACTTC
d_gene: .
j_gene: TRBJ2-7
abundance: .
v_gene: TRBV7-2

CDR3aa: CSAPRTGNTEAFF
CDR3nt: TGCAGTGCCCCGAGGACAGGGAACACTGAAGCTTTCTTT
d_gene: TRBD1
j_gene: TRBJ1-1
abundance: .
v_gene: TRBV20-1

CDR3aa: CAGSGHLNYGYTF
CDR3nt: TGTGCCGGATCGGGACACCTAAACTATGGCTACACCTTC
d_gene: .
j_gene: TRBJ1-2
abundance: .
v_gene: TRBV2

CDR3aa: CASSLANRRDEKLFF
CDR3nt: TGCGCCAGCAGCTTGGCCAACCGACGGGATGAAAAACTGTTTTTT
d_gene: .
j_gene: TRBJ1-4
abundance: few
v_gene: TRBV5-1

CDR3aa: CAIRYGGSDGYTF
CDR3nt: TGTGCCATCAGATATGGGGGCTCGGACGGCTACACCTTC
d_gene: .
j_gene: TRBJ1-2
abundance: few
v_gene: TRBV10-3

CDR3aa: CASSSPQARRVNEQFF
CDR3nt: TGTGCCAGCAGCTCTCCACAGGCCCGGCGGGTCAATGAGCAGTTCTTC
d_gene: .
j_gene: TRBJ2-1
abundance: many
v_gene: TRBV7-9

CDR3aa: CASRSGYGYTF
CDR3nt: TGTGCCAGCCGATCGGGCTATGGCTACACCTTC
d_gene: .
j_gene: TRBJ1-2
abundance: .
v_gene: TRBV27

CDR3aa: CASGALGRGGPVVLTF
CDR3nt: TGTGCTAGCGGAGCCCTGGGCAGGGGTGGCCCGGTCGTCCTGACTTTC
d_gene: .
j_gene: TRBJ2-6
abundance: few
v_gene: TRBV7-7

CDR3aa: CASSEYGLTQYF
CDR3nt: TGTGCCAGCAGTGAATATGGACTAACCCAGTACTTC
d_gene: .
j_gene: TRBJ2-5
abundance: .
v_gene: TRBV25-1

CDR3aa: CSAQITNDNEQFF
CDR3nt: TGCAGTGCTCAGATTACTAACGACAATGAGCAGTTCTTC
d_gene: .
j_gene: TRBJ2-1
abundance: few
v_gene: TRBV20-1

CDR3aa: CASSPNTGKNIQYF
CDR3nt: TGTGCCAGCAGCCCCAATACCGGGAAAAACATTCAGTACTTC
d_gene: .
j_gene: TRBJ2-4
abundance: few
v_gene: TRBV12-3/TRBV12-4

CDR3aa: CSARDGNTIYF
CDR3nt: TGCAGTGCTAGAGATGGAAACACCATATATTTT
d_gene: .
j_gene: TRBJ1-3
abundance: .
v_gene: TRBV20-1

CDR3aa: CASRGGRNTGELFF
CDR3nt: TGTGCGAGCCGCGGGGGTCGAAACACCGGGGAGCTGTTTTTT
d_gene: TRBD2
j_gene: TRBJ2-2
abundance: .
v_gene: TRBV3-1

CDR3aa: CASSSVDRATLYEQYF
CDR3nt: TGTGCCAGCAGCTCTGTGGACAGGGCTACACTCTACGAGCAGTACTTC
d_gene: TRBD1
j_gene: TRBJ2-7
abundance: few
v_gene: TRBV7-2

CDR3aa: CASSFRTGRNEQYF
CDR3nt: TGCGCCAGCAGCTTCAGGACGGGACGGAACGAGCAGTACTTC
d_gene: .
j_gene: TRBJ2-7
abundance: few
v_gene: TRBV5-1

CDR3aa: CASSPPNTNLRKANYGYTF
CDR3nt: TGTGCCAGCTCACCACCGAATACAAACCTACGCAAGGCTAACTATGGCTACACCTTC
d_gene: .
j_gene: TRBJ1-2
abundance: few
v_gene: TRBV18

CDR3aa: CASSLGQGQTEAFF
CDR3nt: TGTGCCAGCAGCCTCGGACAGGGGCAGACTGAAGCTTTCTTT
d_gene: TRBD1
j_gene: TRBJ1-1
abundance: .
v_gene: TRBV7-9

CDR3aa: CASSLMRLAGGRETQYF
CDR3nt: TGTGCCAGCAGCTTGATGCGACTAGCGGGGGGGCGAGAGACCCAGTACTTC
d_gene: TRBD2
j_gene: TRBJ2-5
abundance: .
v_gene: TRBV5-6

CDR3aa: CASSIPRSPLHF
CDR3nt: TGTGCCAGCAGCATACCACGGTCACCCCTCCACTTT
d_gene: .
j_gene: TRBJ1-6
abundance: .
v_gene: TRBV7-9

CDR3aa: CASRPPGRHGYTF
CDR3nt: TGTGCCAGCAGGCCGCCGGGAAGACATGGCTACACCTTC
d_gene: .
j_gene: TRBJ1-2
abundance: .
v_gene: TRBV12-3/TRBV12-4

CDR3aa: CASSLVGRSSYNEQFF
CDR3nt: TGCGCCAGCAGCTTGGTCGGCCGGTCGTCCTACAATGAGCAGTTCTTC
d_gene: .
j_gene: TRBJ2-1
abundance: few
v_gene: TRBV5-1

CDR3aa: CASSWRAQETQYF
CDR3nt: TGTGCCAGCAGCTGGAGGGCTCAAGAGACCCAGTACTTC
d_gene: .
j_gene: TRBJ2-5
abundance: .
v_gene: TRBV7-2

CDR3aa: CSVSGPGTIYF
CDR3nt: TGCAGCGTTAGTGGGCCGGGCACCATATATTTT
d_gene: .
j_gene: TRBJ1-3
abundance: few
v_gene: TRBV29-1

CDR3aa: CASSPGSGRELEDTQYF
CDR3nt: TGTGCCAGCAGCCCAGGAAGCGGGAGAGAACTGGAAGATACGCAGTATTTT
d_gene: TRBD2
j_gene: TRBJ2-3
abundance: .
v_gene: TRBV11-3

CDR3aa: CSVRSVGGVADTQYF
CDR3nt: TGCAGCGTTCGGTCCGTGGGGGGAGTAGCAGATACGCAGTATTTT
d_gene: .
j_gene: TRBJ2-3
abundance: few
v_gene: TRBV29-1